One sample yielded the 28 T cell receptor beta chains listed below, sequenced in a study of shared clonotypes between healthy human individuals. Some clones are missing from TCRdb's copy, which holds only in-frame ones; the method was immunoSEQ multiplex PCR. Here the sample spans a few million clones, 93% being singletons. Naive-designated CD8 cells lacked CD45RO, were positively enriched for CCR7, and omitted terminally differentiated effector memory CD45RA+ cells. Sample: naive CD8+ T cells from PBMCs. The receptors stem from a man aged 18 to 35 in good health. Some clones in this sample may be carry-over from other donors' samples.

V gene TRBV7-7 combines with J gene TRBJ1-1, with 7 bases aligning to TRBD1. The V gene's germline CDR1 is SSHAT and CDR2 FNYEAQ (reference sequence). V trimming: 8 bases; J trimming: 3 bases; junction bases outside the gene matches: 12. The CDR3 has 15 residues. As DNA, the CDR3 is TGTGCCAGCCCGGGACAGTGGCTGTACGACACTGAAGCTTTCTTT. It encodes CASPGQWLYDTEAFF.

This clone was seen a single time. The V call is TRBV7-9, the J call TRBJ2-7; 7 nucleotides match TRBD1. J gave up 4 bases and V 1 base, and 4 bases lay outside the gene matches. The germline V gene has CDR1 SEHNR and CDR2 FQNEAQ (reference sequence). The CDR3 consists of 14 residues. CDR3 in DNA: TGTGCCAGCAGCTTAGAGGGACAGAAATACGAGCAGTACTTC. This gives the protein CASSLEGQKYEQYF.

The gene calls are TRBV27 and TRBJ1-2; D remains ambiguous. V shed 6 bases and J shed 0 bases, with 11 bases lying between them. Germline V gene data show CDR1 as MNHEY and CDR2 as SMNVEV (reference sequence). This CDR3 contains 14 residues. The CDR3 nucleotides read TGTGCCAGCAGGCCGGGAGGATCTAACTATGGCTACACCTTC. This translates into CASRPGGSNYGYTF.

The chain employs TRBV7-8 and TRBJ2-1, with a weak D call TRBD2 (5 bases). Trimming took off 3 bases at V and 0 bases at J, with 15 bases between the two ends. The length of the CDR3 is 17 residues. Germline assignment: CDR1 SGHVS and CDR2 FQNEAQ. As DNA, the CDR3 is TGTGCCAGCAGCTTTATCTCAGTCACTAGCTCCTACAATGAGCAGTTCTTC. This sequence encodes CASSFISVTSSYNEQFF.

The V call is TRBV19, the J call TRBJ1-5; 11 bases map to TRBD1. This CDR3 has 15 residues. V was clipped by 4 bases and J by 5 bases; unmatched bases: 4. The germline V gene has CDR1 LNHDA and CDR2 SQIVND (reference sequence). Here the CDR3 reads CASSTLGQGDQPQHF. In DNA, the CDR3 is TGTGCCAGTAGTACCCTGGGACAGGGGGATCAGCCCCAGCATTTT. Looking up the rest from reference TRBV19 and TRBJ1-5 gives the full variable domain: DGGITQSPKYLFRKEGQNVTLSCEQNLNHDAMYWYRQDPGQGLRLIYYSQIVNDFQKGDIAEGYSVSREKKESFPLTVTSAQKNPTAFYLCASSTLGQGDQPQHFGDGTRLSIL.

The CDR3 loop is CASSSGTVSSYEQYF. CDR3 DNA sequence: TGTGCCAGCAGTTCCGGGACAGTCTCCTCCTACGAGCAGTACTTC. J is TRBJ2-7 and V is TRBV6-5; 7 bases map to TRBD1. Germline V CDR1 and CDR2: MNHEY, SVGAGI. This CDR3 has 15 residues. Trimming at V came to 4 bases and at J to 0 bases, leaving 6 bases not matched to a gene.

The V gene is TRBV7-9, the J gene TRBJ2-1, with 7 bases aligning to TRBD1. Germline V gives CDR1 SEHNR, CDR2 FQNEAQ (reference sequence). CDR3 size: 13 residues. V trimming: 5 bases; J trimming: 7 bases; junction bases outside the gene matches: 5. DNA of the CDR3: TGTGCCAGCAGCCTCACAGGGGAGAATGAGCAGTTCTTC. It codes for CASSLTGENEQFF.

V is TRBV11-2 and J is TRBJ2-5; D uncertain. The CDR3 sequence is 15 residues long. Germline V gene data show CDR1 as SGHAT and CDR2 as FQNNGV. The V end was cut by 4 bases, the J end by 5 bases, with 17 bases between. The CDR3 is CASSYLRAAGETQYF. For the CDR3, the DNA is TGTGCCAGCAGCTACCTCCGGGCCGCCGGGGAGACCCAGTACTTC.

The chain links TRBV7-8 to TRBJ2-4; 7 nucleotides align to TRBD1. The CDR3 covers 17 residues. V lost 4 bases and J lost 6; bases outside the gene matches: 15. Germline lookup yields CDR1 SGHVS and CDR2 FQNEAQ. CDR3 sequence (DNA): TGTGCCAGCAGCTCAATGACTGGGGACAGACACTCAAACATTCAGTACTTC. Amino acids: CASSSMTGDRHSNIQYF.

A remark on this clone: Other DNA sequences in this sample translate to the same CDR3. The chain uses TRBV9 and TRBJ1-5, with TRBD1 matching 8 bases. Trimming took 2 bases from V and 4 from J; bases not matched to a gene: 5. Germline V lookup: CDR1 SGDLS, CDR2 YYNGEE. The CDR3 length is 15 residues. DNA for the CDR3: TGTGCCAGCAGCGTCGGGACAGGCCTTAATCAGCCCCAGCATTTT. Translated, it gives CASSVGTGLNQPQHF.

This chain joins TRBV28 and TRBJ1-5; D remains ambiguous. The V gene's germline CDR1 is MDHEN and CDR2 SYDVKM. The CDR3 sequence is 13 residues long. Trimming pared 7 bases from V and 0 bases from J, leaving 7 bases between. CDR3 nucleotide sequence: TGTGCCAGCAAACGGTATAGCAATCAGCCCCAGCATTTT. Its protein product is CASKRYSNQPQHF.

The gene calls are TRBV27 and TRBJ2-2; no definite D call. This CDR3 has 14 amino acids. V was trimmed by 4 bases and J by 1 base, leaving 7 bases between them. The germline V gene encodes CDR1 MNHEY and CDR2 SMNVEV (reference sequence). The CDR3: CASSSIENTGELFF. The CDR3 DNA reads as TGTGCCAGCAGTTCGATAGAGAACACCGGGGAGCTGTTTTTT.

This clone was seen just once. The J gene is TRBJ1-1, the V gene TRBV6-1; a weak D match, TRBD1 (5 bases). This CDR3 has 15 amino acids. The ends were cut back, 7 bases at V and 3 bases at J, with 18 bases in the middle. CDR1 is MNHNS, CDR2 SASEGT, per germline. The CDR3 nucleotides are TGTGCCAGCAACCCCAGGGATTGGGGAGACACTGAAGCTTTCTTT. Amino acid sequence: CASNPRDWGDTEAFF.

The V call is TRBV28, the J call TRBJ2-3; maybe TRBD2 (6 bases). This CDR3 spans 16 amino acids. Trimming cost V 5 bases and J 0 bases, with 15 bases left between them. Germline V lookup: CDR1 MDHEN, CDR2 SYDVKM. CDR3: CASSPRTILSTDTQYF. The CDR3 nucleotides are TGTGCCAGCAGTCCCAGGACTATCCTAAGCACAGATACGCAGTATTTT.

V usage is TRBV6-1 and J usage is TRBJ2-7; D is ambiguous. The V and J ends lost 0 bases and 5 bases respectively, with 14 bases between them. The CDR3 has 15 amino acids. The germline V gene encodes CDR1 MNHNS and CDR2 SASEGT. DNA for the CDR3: TGTGCCAGCAGTGAAGCTAGGCTAGGTAGCAACGAGCAGTACTTC. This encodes CASSEARLGSNEQYF.

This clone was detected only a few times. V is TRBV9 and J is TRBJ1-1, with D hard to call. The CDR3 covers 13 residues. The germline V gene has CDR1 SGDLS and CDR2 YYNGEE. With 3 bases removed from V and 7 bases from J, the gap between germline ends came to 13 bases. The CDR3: CASSGDNLVEAFF. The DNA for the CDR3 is TGTGCCAGCAGCGGAGACAACTTGGTTGAAGCTTTCTTT. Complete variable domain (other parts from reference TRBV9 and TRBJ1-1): DSGVTQTPKHLITATGQRVTLRCSPRSGDLSVYWYQQSLDQGLQFLIQYYNGEERAKGNILERFSAQQFPDLHSELNLSSLELGDSALYFCASSGDNLVEAFFGQGTRLTVV.

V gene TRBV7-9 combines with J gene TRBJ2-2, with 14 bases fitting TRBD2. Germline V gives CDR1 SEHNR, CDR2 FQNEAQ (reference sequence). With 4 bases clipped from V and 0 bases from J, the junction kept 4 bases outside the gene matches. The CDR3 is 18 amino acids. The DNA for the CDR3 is TGTGCCAGCAGCTGGGGACTAGCGGGAGCTTCGAACACCGGGGAGCTGTTTTTT. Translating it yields CASSWGLAGASNTGELFF.

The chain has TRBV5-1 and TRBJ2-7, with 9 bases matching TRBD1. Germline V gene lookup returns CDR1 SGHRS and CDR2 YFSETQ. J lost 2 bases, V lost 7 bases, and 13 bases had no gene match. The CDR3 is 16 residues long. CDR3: CASGPRGDRATYEQYF. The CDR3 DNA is TGCGCCAGCGGGCCTCGTGGGGACAGGGCAACCTACGAGCAGTACTTC.

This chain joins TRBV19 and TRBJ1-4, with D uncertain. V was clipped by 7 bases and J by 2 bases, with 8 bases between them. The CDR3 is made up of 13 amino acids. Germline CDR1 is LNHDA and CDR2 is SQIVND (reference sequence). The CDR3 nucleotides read TGTGCCAGTAATGGACTGACTAATGAAAAACTGTTTTTT. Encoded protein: CASNGLTNEKLFF.

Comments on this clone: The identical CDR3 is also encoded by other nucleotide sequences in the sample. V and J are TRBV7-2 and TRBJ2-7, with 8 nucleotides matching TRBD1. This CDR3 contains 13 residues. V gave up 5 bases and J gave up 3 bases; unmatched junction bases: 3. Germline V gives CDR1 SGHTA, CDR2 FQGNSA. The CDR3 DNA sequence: TGTGCCAGCAGCCCCGGGACAGGCTACGAGCAGTACTTC. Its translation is CASSPGTGYEQYF. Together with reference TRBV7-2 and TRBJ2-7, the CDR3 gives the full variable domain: GAGVSQSPSNKVTEKGKDVELRCDPISGHTALYWYRQSLGQGLEFLIYFQGNSAPDKSGLPSDRFSAERTGGSVSTLTIQRTQQEDSAVYLCASSPGTGYEQYFGPGTRLTVT.

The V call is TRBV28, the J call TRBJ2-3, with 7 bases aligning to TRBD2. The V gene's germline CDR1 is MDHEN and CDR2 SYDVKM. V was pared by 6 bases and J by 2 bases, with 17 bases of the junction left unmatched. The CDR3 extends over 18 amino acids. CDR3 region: CASSWGLPRKIPTDTQYF. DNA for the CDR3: TGTGCCAGCAGCTGGGGACTACCTCGTAAGATTCCCACAGATACGCAGTATTTT.

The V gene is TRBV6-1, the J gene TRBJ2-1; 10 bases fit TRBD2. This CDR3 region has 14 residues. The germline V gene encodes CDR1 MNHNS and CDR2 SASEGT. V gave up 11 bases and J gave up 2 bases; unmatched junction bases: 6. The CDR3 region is CAGRTSGAYNEQFF. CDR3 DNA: TGTGCCGGGAGGACTAGCGGTGCCTACAATGAGCAGTTCTTC.

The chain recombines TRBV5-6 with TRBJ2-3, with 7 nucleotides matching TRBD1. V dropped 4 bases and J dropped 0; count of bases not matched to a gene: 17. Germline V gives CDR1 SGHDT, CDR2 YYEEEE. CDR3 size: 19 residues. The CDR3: CASSVGDSDTGTSTDTQYF. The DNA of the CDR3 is TGTGCCAGCAGCGTAGGGGACAGCGATACTGGAACTAGCACAGATACGCAGTATTTT.

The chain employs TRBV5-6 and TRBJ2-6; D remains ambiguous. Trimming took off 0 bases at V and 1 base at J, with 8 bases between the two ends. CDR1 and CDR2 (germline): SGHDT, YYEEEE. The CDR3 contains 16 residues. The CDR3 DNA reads TGTGCCAGCAGCTTGGAGATGTCATCTGGGGCCAACGTCCTGACTTTC. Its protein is CASSLEMSSGANVLTF.

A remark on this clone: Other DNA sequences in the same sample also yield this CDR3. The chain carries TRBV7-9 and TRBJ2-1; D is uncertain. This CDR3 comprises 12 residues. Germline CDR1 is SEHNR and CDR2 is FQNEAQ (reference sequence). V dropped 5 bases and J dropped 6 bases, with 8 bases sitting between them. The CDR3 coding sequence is TGTGCCAGCAGCCCCGACCTCAATGAGCAGTTCTTC. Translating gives CASSPDLNEQFF.

This chain's CDR3 is CASSLGGRASRETQYF. CDR3 sequence (DNA): TGTGCCAGCAGCTTAGGAGGGAGGGCCTCGAGAGAGACCCAGTACTTC. The chain links TRBV7-2 to TRBJ2-5, with 7 nucleotides matching TRBD2. The CDR3 loop spans 16 amino acids. The V gene's germline CDR1 is SGHTA and CDR2 FQGNSA. Losses at the gene ends were 1 base for V and 4 bases for J; bases not matched to a gene: 9.

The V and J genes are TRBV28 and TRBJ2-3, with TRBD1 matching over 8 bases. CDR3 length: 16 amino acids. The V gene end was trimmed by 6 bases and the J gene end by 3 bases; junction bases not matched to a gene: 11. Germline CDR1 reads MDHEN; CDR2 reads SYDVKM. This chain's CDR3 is CASSLGQGGLTDTQYF. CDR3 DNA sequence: TGTGCCAGCAGCCTCGGACAGGGCGGATTGACAGATACGCAGTATTTT.

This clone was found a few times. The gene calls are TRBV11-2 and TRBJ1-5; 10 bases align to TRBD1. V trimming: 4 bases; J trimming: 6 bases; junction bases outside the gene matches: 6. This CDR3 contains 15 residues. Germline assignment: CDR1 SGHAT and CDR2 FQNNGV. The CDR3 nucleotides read TGTGCCAGCAGCTCCCATGGGACAGGGGTTCAGCCCCAGCATTTT. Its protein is CASSSHGTGVQPQHF.